This TCR beta chain was captured in a study of T-cell memory formation after mild COVID-19. Via MiXCR, TCRdb re-called the 5' RACE reads, giving one row per CDR3 protein. Of approximately 110,000 distinct CDR3 sequences detected, 22% appear once; the ten largest clones hold around 40%. The sequencing sample was made of PBMCs or a T cell subset sorted from them (not recorded which). The clonotype was recovered from a man aged 18 to 29 who had mild COVID-19 (a few samples of this study predate the infection). Cell type and time point are not known.

CDR3 sequence (DNA): TGCAGCGTCCGGGGACTAGCGGGGGCGGGAAAAAAGGGCGATACGCAGTATTTT. Protein sequence: CSVRGLAGAGKKGDTQYF. V and J are TRBV29-1 and TRBJ2-3, with TRBD2 matching over 14 bases. This CDR3 comprises 18 residues. The trim removed 6 bases at V and 6 bases at J, leaving 17 bases unmatched. The germline CDR1 and CDR2 sequences are SQVTM and ANQGSEA.